The entry below gives a single T cell receptor (beta chain) sequence along with its context. The antigen remains undetermined. CDR3 length equals 15 residues. CDR1 is MNHNY and CDR2 is SVGAGI in the germline V gene (reference sequence). J lost 3 bases, V lost 6 bases, and 2 bases had no gene match. This record belongs to a study of T-cell memory formation after mild COVID-19. General observations from the study: Some responding clones appeared in pre-infection memory, suggesting cross-reactive memory joined. Mainly in CM and EM were contracting CD4+ clones; CD8+ were in EMRA. CD4/CD8 balance held among clones contracting day 15 to 85, and later expanders leaned CD4+.

TCRdb re-called the 5' RACE reads through MiXCR, storing one row per CDR3 protein. The repertoire holds 210,000 or so distinct CDR3 sequences, with around 27% as singletons. The chain has TRBV6-6 and TRBJ2-1; 13 nucleotides align to TRBD2. The receptor's source is an adult woman who had mild COVID-19 (a few samples of this study predate the infection). Cell type and time point are not known. What was sequenced was PBMCs or a T cell subset sorted from them (not recorded which). The CDR3 loop is CASRGLAGVYNEQFF. As DNA, the CDR3 is TGTGCCAGCAGAGGACTAGCGGGAGTCTACAATGAGCAGTTCTTC.